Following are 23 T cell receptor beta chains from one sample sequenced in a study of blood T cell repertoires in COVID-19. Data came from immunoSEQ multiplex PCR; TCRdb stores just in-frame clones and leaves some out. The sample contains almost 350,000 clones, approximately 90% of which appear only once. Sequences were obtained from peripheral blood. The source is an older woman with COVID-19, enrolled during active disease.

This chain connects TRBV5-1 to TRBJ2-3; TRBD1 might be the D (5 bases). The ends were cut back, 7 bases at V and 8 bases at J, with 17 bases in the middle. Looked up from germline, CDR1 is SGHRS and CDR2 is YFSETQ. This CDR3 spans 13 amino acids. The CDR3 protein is CASQPRDIGTQYF. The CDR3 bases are TGCGCCAGCCAGCCCAGGGATATCGGTACGCAGTATTTT. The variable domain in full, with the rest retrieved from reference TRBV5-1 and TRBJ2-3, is KAGVTQTPRYLIKTRGQQVTLSCSPISGHRSVSWYQQTPGQGLQFLFEYFSETQRNKGNFPGRFSGRQFSNSRSEMNVSTLELGDSALYLCASQPRDIGTQYFGPGTRLTVL.

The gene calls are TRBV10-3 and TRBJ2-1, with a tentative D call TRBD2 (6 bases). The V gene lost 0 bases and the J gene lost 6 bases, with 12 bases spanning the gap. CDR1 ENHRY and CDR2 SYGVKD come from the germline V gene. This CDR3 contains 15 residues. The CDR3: CAISESAGGLNEQFF. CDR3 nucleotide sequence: TGTGCCATCAGTGAGTCGGCCGGAGGGCTCAATGAGCAGTTCTTC.

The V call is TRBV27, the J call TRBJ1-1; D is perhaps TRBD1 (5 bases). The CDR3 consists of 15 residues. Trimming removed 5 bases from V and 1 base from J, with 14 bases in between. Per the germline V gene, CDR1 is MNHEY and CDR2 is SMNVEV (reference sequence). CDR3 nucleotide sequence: TGTGCCAGCAGTCCTTCCCGACAGCCGAACACTGAAGCTTTCTTT. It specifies CASSPSRQPNTEAFF.

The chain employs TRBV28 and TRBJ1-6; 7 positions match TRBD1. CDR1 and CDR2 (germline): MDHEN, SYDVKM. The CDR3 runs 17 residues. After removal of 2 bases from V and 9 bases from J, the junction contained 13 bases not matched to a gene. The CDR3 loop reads CASSLPKDRSGSSPLHF. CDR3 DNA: TGTGCCAGCAGTTTACCTAAGGACAGGTCAGGGAGTTCACCCCTCCACTTT.

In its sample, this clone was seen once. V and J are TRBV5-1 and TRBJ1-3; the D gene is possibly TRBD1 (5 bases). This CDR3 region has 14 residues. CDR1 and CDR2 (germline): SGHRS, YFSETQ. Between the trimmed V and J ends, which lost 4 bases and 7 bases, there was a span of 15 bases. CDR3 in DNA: TGCGCCAGCAGCCCAGGGACTGCGGGGAACACCATATATTTT. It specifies CASSPGTAGNTIYF.

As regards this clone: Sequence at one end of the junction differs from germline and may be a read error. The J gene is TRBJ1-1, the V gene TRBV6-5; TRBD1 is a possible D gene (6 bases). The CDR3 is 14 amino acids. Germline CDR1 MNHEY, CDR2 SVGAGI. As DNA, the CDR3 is TGTGTCAGCAGTCCCTTGGACAGGAACACTGAAGCTTTCTTT. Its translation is CVSSPLDRNTEAFF.

The CDR3 protein is CASSQRTGGTEAFF. In DNA form, the CDR3 reads TGCGCCAGCAGCCAAAGGACAGGGGGCACTGAAGCTTTCTTT. The rearrangement joins TRBV4-1 to TRBJ1-1; 10 nucleotides match TRBD1. The CDR3 is 14 residues long. Trimming at V came to 2 bases and at J to 4 bases, leaving 1 base not matched to a gene. CDR1 and CDR2 from the germline V gene are MGHRA and YSYEKL.

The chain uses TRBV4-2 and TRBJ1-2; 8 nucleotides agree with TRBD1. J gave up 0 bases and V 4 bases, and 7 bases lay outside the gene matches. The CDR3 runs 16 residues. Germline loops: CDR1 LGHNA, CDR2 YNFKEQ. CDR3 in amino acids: CASSLGQATSNYGYTF. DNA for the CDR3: TGTGCCAGCAGCCTGGGACAGGCAACTTCTAACTATGGCTACACCTTC.

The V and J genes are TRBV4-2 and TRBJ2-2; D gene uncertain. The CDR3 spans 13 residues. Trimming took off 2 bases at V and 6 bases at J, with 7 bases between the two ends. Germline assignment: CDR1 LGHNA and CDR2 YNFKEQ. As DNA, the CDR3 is TGTGCCAGCAGCCAAAAAGCCCCCGGGGAGCTGTTTTTT. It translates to CASSQKAPGELFF.

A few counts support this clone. The CDR3 region has the DNA TGTGCCAGCAGTGAGACACCGTATAATTCACCCCTCCACTTT. Its translation: CASSETPYNSPLHF. The chain uses TRBV2 and TRBJ1-6; D is uncertain. Germline assignment: CDR1 SNHLY and CDR2 FYNNEI. V was trimmed by 3 bases and J by 4 bases, leaving 7 bases between them. The CDR3 totals 14 residues.

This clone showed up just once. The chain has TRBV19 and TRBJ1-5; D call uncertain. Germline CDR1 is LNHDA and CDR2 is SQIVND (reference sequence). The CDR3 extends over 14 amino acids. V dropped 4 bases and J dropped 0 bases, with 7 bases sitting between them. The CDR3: CASSRGNSNQPQHF. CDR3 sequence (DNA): TGTGCCAGTAGTAGAGGTAATAGCAATCAGCCCCAGCATTTT.

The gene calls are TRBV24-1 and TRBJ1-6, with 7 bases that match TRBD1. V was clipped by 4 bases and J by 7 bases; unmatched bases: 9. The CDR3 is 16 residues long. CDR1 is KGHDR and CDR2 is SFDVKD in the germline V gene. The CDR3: CATSDPGQEPNSPLHF. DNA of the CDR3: TGTGCCACCAGTGACCCTGGACAGGAACCCAATTCACCCCTCCACTTT.

The DNA of the CDR3 is TGTGCCAGCAGCGTGTCATCCAGTCGAAATTCACCCCTCCACTTT. This sequence encodes CASSVSSSRNSPLHF. V gene TRBV9 combines with J gene TRBJ1-6, with D unclear. The CDR3 has 15 residues. Germline V lookup: CDR1 SGDLS, CDR2 YYNGEE. V was clipped by 2 bases and J by 7 bases, with 13 bases between them.

In DNA, the CDR3 is TGTGCCAGTAGTATAGCAGGGTACCTTAACACTGAAGCTTTCTTT. It codes for CASSIAGYLNTEAFF. V is TRBV19 and J is TRBJ1-1; TRBD1 is a possible D gene (5 bases). Trimming took off 1 base at V and 2 bases at J, with 11 bases between the two ends. Germline CDR1 and CDR2: LNHDA and SQIVND (reference sequence). The length of the CDR3 is 15 residues.

CDR3 protein: CASSIRDTTTSSYTF. CDR3 coding DNA: TGTGCCAGCAGCATTCGGGACACTACTACTTCTAGCTACACCTTC. V gene TRBV9 combines with J gene TRBJ1-2; weak D call: TRBD1 (6 bases). V lost 4 bases and J 9 bases, leaving 22 bases between the germline ends. Looked up from germline, CDR1 is SGDLS and CDR2 is YYNGEE. The CDR3 is 15 amino acids.

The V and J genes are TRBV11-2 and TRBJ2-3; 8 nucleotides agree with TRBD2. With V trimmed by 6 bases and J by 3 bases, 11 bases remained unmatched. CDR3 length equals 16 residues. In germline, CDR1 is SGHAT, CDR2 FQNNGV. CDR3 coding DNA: TGTGCCAGCAGTCTAGGGTCGGGACTAGGGACAGATACGCAGTATTTT. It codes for CASSLGSGLGTDTQYF.

For the CDR3, the DNA is TGTGCCAGCACCTACGGAGGACAGAGGAATTCACCCCTCCACTTT. Its protein is CASTYGGQRNSPLHF. V is TRBV5-6 and J is TRBJ1-6; D is perhaps TRBD1 (6 bases). CDR3 length equals 15 residues. Trimming removed 6 bases at V and 7 bases at J, with 17 bases between. CDR1 SGHDT and CDR2 YYEEEE come from the germline V gene.

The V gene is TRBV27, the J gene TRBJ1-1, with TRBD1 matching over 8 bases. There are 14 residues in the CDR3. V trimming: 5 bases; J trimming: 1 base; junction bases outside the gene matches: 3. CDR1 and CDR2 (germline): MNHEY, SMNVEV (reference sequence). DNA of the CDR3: TGTGCCAGCAGTGATACAGGGGGGAACACTGAAGCTTTCTTT. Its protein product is CASSDTGGNTEAFF.

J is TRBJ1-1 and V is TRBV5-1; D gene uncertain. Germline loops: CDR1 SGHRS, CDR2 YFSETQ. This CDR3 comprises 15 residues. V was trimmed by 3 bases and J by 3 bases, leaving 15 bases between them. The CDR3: CASSSDHRRDTEAFF. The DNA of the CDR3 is TGCGCCAGCAGCTCGGACCATAGGAGGGACACTGAAGCTTTCTTT.

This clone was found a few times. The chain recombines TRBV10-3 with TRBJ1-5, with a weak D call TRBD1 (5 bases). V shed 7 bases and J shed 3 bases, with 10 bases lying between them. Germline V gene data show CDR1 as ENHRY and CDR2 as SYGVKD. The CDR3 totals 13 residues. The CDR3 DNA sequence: TGTGCCATCATGGCAGGGCCCAATCAGCCCCAGCATTTT. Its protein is CAIMAGPNQPQHF.

Here the CDR3 reads CASSSDSYTEAFF. The CDR3 nucleotides read TGTGCCAGCTCATCCGACAGCTACACTGAAGCTTTCTTT. J is TRBJ1-1 and V is TRBV18, with D possibly being TRBD1 (5 bases). The CDR3 is 13 amino acids. Trimming removed 5 bases at V and 3 bases at J, with 10 bases between. Germline loops: CDR1 KGHSH, CDR2 LQKENI.

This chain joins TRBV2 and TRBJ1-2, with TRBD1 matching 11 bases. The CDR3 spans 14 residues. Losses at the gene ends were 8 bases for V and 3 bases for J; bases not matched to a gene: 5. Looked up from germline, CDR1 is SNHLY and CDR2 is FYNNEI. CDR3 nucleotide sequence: TGTGCCAGCGAATTGGACAGGGGGCACTATGGCTACACCTTC. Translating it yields CASELDRGHYGYTF. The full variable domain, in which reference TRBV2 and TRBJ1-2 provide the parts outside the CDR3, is EPEVTQTPSHQVTQMGQEVILRCVPISNHLYFYWYRQILGQKVEFLVSFYNNEISEKSEIFDDQFSVERPDGSNFTLKIRSTKLEDSAMYFCASELDRGHYGYTFGSGTRLTVV.

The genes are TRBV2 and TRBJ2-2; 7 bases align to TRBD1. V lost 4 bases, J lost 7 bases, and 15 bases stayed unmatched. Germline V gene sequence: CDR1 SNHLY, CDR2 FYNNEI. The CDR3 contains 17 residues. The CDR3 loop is CASSAQGDRVGGGELFF. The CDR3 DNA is TGTGCCAGCAGTGCCCAGGGGGACCGGGTTGGGGGCGGGGAGCTGTTTTTT.